This T cell receptor beta chain was obtained from a study of OX40 agonist ivuxolimab in advanced cancers. Overall study context: Enrollees could have had prior anti-PD-1, anti-PD-L1 or anti-CTLA-4 therapy, which around 43% had received.

The repertoire was sequenced with immunoSEQ multiplex PCR; TCRdb's copy has only in-frame clones and lacks some. The sample records roughly 50,000 clones, about 82% being singletons. General study findings and limits: Dose levels from 0.1 to 3.0 mg/kg saw CD4+ and CD8+ blood T cells expand clonally by week 6.

This clone showed up just a few times. Its cognate antigen is unknown. The receptor's source is an adult with an advanced solid tumor such as melanoma, head and neck, liver or kidney cancer. Sequenced material: CD4+ or CD8+ T cells sorted from blood, taken in a trial of the OX40 agonist ivuxolimab.

DNA of the CDR3: TGTGCCAGTAGTCCCCCTGGTATAGCCAAAAACATTCAGTACTTC. This translates into CASSPPGIAKNIQYF. The chain carries TRBV19 and TRBJ2-4; no firm D call. V gave up 5 bases and J gave up 0 bases, with 11 bases separating them. Germline loops: CDR1 LNHDA, CDR2 SQIVND (reference sequence). This CDR3 comprises 15 residues.